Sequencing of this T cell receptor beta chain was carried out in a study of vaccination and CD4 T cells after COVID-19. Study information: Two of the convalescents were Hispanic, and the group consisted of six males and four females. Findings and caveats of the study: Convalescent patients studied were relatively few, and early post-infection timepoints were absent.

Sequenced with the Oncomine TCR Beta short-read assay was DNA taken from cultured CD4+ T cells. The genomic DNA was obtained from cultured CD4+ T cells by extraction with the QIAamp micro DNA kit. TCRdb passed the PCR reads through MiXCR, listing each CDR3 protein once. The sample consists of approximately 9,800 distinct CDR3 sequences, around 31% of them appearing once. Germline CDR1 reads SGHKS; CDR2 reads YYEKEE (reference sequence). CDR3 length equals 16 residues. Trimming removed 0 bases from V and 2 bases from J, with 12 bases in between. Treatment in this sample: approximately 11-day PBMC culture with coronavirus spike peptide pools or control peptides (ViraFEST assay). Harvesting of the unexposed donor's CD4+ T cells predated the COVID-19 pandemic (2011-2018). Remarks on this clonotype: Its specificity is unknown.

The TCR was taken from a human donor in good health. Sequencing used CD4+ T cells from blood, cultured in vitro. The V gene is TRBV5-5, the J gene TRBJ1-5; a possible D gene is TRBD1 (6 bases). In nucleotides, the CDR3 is TGTGCCAGCAGCTTGGCCGCAGGGGTTGGCAATCAGCCCCAGCATTTT. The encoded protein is CASSLAAGVGNQPQHF.